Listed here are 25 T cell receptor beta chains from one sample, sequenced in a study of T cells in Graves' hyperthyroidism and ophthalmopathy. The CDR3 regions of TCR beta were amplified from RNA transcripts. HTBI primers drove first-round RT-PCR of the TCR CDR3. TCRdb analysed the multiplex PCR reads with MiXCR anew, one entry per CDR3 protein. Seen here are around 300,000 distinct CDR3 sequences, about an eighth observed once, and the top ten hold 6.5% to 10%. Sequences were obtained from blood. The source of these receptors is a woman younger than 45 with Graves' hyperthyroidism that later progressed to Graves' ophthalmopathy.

CDR3 residues: CASSFSGTGAFGGELFF. The CDR3 bases are TGTGCCAGCAGTTTCTCCGGGACAGGGGCGTTCGGCGGGGAGCTGTTTTTT. The V and J genes are TRBV12-3 or TRBV12-4 and TRBJ2-2, with 10 bases that match TRBD1. The length of the CDR3 is 17 residues. The trim removed 3 bases at V and 7 bases at J, leaving 11 bases unmatched.

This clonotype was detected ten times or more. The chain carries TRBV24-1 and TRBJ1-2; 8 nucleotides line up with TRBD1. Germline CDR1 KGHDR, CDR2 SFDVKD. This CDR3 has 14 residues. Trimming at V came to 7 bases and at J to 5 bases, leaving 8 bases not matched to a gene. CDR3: CATSPGTGGYGYTF. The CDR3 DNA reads TGTGCCACCAGCCCCGGGACAGGAGGGTATGGCTACACCTTC.

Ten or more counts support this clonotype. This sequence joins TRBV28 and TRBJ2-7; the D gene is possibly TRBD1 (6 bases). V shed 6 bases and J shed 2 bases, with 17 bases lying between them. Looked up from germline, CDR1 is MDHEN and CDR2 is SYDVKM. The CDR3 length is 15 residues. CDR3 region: CASRKQGVEAYEQYF. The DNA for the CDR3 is TGTGCCAGCAGGAAACAGGGCGTTGAGGCCTACGAGCAGTACTTC.

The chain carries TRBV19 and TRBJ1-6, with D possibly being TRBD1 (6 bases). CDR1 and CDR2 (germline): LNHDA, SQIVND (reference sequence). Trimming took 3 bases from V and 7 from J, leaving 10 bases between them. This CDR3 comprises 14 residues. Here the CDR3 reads CASSIRGGNSPLHF. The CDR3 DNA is TGTGCCAGTAGTATCAGGGGAGGCAATTCACCCCTCCACTTT.

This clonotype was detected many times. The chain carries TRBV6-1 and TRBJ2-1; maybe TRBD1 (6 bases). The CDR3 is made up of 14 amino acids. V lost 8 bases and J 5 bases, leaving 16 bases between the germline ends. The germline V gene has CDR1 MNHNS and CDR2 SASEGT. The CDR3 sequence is CASFTGWYDNEQFF. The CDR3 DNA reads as TGTGCCAGCTTTACAGGGTGGTACGACAATGAGCAGTTCTTC.

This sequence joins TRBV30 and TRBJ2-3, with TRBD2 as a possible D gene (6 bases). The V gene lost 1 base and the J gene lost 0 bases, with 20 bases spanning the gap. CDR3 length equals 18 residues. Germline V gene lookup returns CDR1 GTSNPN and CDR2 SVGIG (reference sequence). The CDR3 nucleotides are TGTGCCTGGAGTGCGGGAAGCGGACTATTTTCTAGCACAGATACGCAGTATTTT. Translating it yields CAWSAGSGLFSSTDTQYF.

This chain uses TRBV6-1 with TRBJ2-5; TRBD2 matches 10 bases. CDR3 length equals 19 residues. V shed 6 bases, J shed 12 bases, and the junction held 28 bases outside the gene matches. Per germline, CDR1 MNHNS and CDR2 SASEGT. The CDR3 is CASSSNIDRASGRASIEYF. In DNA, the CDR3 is TGTGCCAGCAGCTCTAACATAGATCGGGCCAGCGGGAGGGCCAGCATCGAGTACTTC.

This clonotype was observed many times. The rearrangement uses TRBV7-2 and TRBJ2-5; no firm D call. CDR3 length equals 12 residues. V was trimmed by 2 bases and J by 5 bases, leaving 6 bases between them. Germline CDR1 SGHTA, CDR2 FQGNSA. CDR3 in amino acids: CASSLTPETQYF. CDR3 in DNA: TGTGCCAGCAGCTTAACACCTGAGACCCAGTACTTC.

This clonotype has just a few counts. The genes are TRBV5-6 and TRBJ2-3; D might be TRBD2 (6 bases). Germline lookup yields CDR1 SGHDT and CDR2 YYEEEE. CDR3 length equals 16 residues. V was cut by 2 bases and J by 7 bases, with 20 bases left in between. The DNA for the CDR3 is TGTGCCAGCAGCTTTCACGGGACTCCGGGCGTAAATACGCAGTATTTT. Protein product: CASSFHGTPGVNTQYF. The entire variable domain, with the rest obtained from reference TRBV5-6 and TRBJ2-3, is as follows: DAGVTQSPTHLIKTRGQQVTLRCSPKSGHDTVSWYQQALGQGPQFIFQYYEEEERQRGNFPDRFSGHQFPNYSSELNVNALLLGDSALYLCASSFHGTPGVNTQYFGPGTRLTVL.

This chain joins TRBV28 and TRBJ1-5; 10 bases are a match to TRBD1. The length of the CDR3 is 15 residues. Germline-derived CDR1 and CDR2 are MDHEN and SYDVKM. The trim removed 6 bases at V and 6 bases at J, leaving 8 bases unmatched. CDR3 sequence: CASSYDRGQSQPQHF. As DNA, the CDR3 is TGTGCCAGCAGCTACGACAGGGGGCAGAGTCAGCCCCAGCATTTT.

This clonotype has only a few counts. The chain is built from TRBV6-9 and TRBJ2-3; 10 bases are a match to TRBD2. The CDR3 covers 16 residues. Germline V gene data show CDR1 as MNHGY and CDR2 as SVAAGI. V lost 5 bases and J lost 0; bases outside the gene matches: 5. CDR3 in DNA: TGTGCCAGCAGTCCCGGACTAGCGGTGAGCACAGATACGCAGTATTTT. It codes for CASSPGLAVSTDTQYF.

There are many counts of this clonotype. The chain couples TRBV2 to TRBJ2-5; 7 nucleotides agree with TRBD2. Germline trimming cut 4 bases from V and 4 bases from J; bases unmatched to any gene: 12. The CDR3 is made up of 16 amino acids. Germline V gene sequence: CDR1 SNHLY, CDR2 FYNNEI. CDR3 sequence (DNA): TGTGCCAGCAGTGTAGTTGGGACTATGGGGGGAGAGACCCAGTACTTC. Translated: CASSVVGTMGGETQYF.

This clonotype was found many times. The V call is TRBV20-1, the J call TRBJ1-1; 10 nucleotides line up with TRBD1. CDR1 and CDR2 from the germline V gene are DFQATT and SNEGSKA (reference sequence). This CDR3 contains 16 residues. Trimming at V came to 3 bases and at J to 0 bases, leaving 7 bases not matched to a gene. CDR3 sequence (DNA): TGCAGTGCTAGTGACAGGGGGCATAACCTGAACACTGAAGCTTTCTTT. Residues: CSASDRGHNLNTEAFF.

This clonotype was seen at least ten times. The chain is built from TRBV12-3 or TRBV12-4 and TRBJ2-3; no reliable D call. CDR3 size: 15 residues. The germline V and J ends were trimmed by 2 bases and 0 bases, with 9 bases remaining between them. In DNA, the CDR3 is TGTGCCAGCAGTTTATTGTCGGCTAGCACAGATACGCAGTATTTT. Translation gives CASSLLSASTDTQYF.

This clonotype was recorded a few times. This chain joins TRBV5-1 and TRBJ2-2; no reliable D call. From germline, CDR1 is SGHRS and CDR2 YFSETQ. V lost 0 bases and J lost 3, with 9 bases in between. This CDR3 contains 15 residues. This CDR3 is CASSLVRGDTGELFF. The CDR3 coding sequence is TGCGCCAGCAGCTTGGTACGCGGTGACACCGGGGAGCTGTTTTTT.

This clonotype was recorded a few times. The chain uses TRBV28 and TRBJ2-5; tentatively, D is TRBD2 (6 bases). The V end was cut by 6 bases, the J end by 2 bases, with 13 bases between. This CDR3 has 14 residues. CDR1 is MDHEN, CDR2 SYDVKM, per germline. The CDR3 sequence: CASSSTRVQETQYF. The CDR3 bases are TGTGCCAGCAGCTCGACTAGAGTACAAGAGACCCAGTACTTC.

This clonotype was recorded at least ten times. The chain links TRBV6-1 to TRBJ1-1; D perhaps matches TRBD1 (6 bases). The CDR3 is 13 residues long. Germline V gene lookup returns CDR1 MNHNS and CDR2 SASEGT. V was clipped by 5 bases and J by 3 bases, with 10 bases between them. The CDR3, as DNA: TGTGCCAGCAGTTCTGGACAGCACACTGAAGCTTTCTTT. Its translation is CASSSGQHTEAFF.

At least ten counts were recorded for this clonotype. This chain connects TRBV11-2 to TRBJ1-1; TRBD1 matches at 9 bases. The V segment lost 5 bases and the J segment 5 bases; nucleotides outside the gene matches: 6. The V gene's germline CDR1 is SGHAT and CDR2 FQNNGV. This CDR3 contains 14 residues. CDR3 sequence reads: CASSTGQGRTEAFF. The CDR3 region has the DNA TGTGCCAGCAGCACGGGACAGGGAAGGACTGAAGCTTTCTTT.

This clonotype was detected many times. As DNA, the CDR3 is TGTGCCAGCAGCCAGGCCCCGGGACAGGGCTTGTACGAGCAGTACTTC. This codes for CASSQAPGQGLYEQYF. This sequence joins TRBV7-2 and TRBJ2-7, with 9 nucleotides matching TRBD1. Germline lookup yields CDR1 SGHTA and CDR2 FQGNSA. The CDR3 is made up of 16 amino acids. V lost 5 bases to trimming and J lost 4 bases; unmatched junction nucleotides: 12.

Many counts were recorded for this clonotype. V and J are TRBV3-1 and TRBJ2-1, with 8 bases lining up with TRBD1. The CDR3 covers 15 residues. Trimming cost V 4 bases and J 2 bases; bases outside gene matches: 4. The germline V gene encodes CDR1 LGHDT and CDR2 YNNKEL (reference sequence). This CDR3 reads CASSPGQGTYNEQFF. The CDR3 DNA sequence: TGTGCCAGCAGCCCCGGACAGGGCACCTACAATGAGCAGTTCTTC.

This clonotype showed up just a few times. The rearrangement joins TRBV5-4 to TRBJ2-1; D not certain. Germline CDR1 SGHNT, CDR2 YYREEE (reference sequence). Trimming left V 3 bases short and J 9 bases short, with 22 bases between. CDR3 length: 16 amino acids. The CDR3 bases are TGTGCCAGCAGCTCCCCTGGTTCCCTCCAGATGGGTGAGCAGTTCTTC. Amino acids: CASSSPGSLQMGEQFF. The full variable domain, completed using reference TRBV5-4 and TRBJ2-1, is ETGVTQSPTHLIKTRGQQVTLRCSSQSGHNTVSWYQQALGQGPQFIFQYYREEENGRGNFPPRFSGLQFPNYSSELNVNALELDDSALYLCASSSPGSLQMGEQFFGPGTRLTVL.

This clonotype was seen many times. CDR3 nucleotides: TGTGCCAGCAGCCCTCGGACTAGCGGGACGGGTGAAGATACGCAGTATTTT. Amino acids: CASSPRTSGTGEDTQYF. The chain couples TRBV7-8 to TRBJ2-3; 12 positions match TRBD2. The CDR3 is 17 residues long. Germline CDR1 SGHVS, CDR2 FQNEAQ. The J segment lost 5 bases and the V segment lost 5 bases, leaving 11 bases of the junction unmatched.

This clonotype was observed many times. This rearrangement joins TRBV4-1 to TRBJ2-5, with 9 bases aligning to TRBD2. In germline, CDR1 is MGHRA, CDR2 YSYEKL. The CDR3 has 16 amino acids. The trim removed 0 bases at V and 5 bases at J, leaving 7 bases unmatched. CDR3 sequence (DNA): TGCGCCAGCAGCCAAGATGGGACAGCGGGAGGCGAGACCCAGTACTTC. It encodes CASSQDGTAGGETQYF.

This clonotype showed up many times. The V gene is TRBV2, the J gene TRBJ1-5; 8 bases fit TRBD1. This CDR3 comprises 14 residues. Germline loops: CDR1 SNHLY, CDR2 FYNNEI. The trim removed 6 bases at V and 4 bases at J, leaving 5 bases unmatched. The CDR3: CASRVDRGNQPQHF. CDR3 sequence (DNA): TGTGCCAGCAGAGTAGACAGGGGTAATCAGCCCCAGCATTTT.

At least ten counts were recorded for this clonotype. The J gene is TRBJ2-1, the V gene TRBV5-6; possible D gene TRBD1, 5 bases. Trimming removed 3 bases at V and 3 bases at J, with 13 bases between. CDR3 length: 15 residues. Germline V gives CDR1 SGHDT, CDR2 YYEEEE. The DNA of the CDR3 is TGTGCCAGCAGCTGGACCATCGACAGCTACAATGAGCAGTTCTTC. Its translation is CASSWTIDSYNEQFF.